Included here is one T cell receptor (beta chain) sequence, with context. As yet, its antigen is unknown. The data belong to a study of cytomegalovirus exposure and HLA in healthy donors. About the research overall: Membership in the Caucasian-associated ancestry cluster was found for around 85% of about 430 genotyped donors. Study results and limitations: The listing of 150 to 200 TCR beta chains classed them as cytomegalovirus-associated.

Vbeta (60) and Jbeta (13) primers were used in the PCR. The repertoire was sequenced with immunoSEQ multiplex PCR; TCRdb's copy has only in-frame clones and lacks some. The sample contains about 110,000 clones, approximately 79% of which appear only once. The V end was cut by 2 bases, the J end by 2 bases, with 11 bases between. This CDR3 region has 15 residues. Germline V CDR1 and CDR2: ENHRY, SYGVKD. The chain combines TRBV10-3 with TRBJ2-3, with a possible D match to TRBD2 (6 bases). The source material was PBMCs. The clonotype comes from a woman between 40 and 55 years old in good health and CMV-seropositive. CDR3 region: CAISEGGTNTDTQYF. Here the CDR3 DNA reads TGTGCCATCAGTGAGGGGGGGACCAACACAGATACGCAGTATTTT.